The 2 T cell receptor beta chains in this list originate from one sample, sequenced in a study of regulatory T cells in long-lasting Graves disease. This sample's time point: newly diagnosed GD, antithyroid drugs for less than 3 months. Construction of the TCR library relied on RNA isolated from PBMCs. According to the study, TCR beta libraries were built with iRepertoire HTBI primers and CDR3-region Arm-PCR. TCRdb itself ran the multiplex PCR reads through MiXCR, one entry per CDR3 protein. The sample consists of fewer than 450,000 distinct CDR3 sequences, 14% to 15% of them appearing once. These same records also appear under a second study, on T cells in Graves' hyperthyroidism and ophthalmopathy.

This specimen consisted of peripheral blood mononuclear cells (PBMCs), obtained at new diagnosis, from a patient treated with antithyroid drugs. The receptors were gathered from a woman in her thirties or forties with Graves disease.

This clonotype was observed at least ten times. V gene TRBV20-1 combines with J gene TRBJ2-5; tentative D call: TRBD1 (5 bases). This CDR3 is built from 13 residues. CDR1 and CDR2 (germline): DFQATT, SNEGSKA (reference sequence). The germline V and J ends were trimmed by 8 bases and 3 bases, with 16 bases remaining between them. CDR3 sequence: CSYQGPQKETQYF. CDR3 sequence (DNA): TGCAGTTATCAGGGTCCCCAAAAAGAGACCCAGTACTTC.

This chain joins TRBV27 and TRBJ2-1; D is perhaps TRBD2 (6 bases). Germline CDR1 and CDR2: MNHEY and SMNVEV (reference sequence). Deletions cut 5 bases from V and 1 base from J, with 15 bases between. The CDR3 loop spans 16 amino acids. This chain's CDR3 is CASSRGLLGSYNEQFF. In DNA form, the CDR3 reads TGTGCCAGCAGTCGGGGACTTCTCGGATCCTACAATGAGCAGTTCTTC.